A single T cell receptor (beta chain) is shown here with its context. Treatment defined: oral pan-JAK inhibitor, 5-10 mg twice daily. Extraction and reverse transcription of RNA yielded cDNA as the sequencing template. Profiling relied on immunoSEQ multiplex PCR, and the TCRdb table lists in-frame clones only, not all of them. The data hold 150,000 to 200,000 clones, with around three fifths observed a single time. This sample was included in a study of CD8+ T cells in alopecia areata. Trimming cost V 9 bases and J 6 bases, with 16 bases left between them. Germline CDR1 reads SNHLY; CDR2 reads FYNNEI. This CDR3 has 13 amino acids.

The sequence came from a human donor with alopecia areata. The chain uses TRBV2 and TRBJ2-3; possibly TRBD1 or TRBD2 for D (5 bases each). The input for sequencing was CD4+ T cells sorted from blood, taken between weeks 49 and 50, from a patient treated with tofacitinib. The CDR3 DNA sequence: TGTGCCAGGGGACGGACGCCGGGTGATACGCAGTATTTT. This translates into CARGRTPGDTQYF.